Listed below are T cell receptor beta chains from one sample, sequenced in a study of shared clonotypes between healthy human individuals. Assay: immunoSEQ multiplex PCR; the TCRdb copy retains only in-frame clones and omits some. Seen here are about 610,000 clones, roughly 96% observed once, and the top ten hold roughly 0.12%. The sequenced sample was naive CD8+ T cells sorted from blood. Every receptor here comes from a woman aged 25 to 45 in good health. CDR3s leave out the opening cysteine and the closing phenylalanine or tryptophan.

V: TRBV27; J: TRBJ2-5; CDR3: ASSPYRTGLETQY
V: TRBV14; J: TRBJ1-1; CDR3: ASTSRGTEAF
V: TRBV27; J: TRBJ2-3; CDR3: ASSYGPAGTQY
V: TRBV27; J: TRBJ2-1; CDR3: ASSYWGLNEQF
V: TRBV28; J: TRBJ2-7; CDR3: ASSFFYEQY
V: TRBV27; J: TRBJ2-1; CDR3: ASSLADSSYNEQF
V: TRBV19; J: TRBJ2-1; CDR3: ASSIDGQGFGEQF
V: TRBV27; J: TRBJ2-7; CDR3: ASGPIGGEGLMY
V: TRBV7-8; J: TRBJ2-3; CDR3: ASSLTLAGVVDTQY
V: TRBV4-1; J: TRBJ2-7; CDR3: ASSQFSEQY
V: TRBV9; J: TRBJ2-1; CDR3: ASSSSSGLPYNEQF
V: TRBV7-9; J: TRBJ2-7; CDR3: ASSLPSGFSRGEQY
V: TRBV28; J: TRBJ1-1; CDR3: ASTQFQPNTEAF
V: TRBV7-9; J: TRBJ2-7; CDR3: ASSFSYEQY
V: TRBV11-2; J: TRBJ2-1; CDR3: ASSLDYLGNEQF
V: TRBV7-9; J: TRBJ2-7; CDR3: ASSLDPYEQY
V: TRBV29-1; J: TRBJ2-1; CDR3: SIPSAQMGNEQF
V: TRBV28; J: TRBJ2-5; CDR3: ASSPARDIQETQY
V: TRBV4-1; J: TRBJ2-2; CDR3: ASSPSSGTTRELF
V: TRBV5-1; J: TRBJ1-2; CDR3: ASSPTGPLSAYT
V: TRBV4-1; J: TRBJ2-2; CDR3: ASSPVLSGSRSGELF
V: TRBV27; J: TRBJ2-7; CDR3: ASSLRTGKPYEQY
V: TRBV2; J: TRBJ2-7; CDR3: ASSVLVQFYEQY
V: TRBV28; J: TRBJ2-5; CDR3: ASSLLLPSGRETQY
V: TRBV5-6; J: TRBJ1-5; CDR3: ASSFPSRRNQPQH
V: TRBV19; J: TRBJ2-1; CDR3: ASSIVRGPGNEQF
V: TRBV5-1; J: TRBJ2-7; CDR3: ASSLDSIYEQY
V: TRBV19; J: TRBJ1-6; CDR3: ASSESGDTYSPLH
V: TRBV28; J: TRBJ2-7; CDR3: ASSLGGSYEQY
V: TRBV28; J: TRBJ2-7; CDR3: ASATRGQGVVEQY
V: TRBV4-2; J: TRBJ2-5; CDR3: ASSVGGEEETQY
V: TRBV11-1; J: TRBJ2-5; CDR3: ASTQGTGQETQY
V: TRBV9; J: TRBJ2-1; CDR3: ASSGGGSSYNEQF
V: TRBV7-9; J: TRBJ1-5; CDR3: ASSSSWGAVQH
V: TRBV27; J: TRBJ2-7; CDR3: ASSLSWESYEQY
V: TRBV28; J: TRBJ1-4; CDR3: ASRVPGQHSEKLF
V: TRBV5-6; J: TRBJ2-7; CDR3: ASLDRGRTYEQY
V: TRBV29-1; J: TRBJ2-3; CDR3: SVSGGDSQITDTQY